One sample yielded the 3 T cell receptor beta chains listed below, sequenced in a study of blood T cell repertoires in COVID-19 (TCRdb year 2020). Library prep was done by the immunoSEQ multiplex PCR assay. The immuneACCESS repertoire file appears here via TCRdb, limited to in-frame rearrangements. These files lack a portion of the clones; in checked studies, under half of the deficit traces to unresolved V genes, and the cause of the others is not known. The sample table contains roughly 120,000 clones; only one count was recorded for more than 90% of them. Over 3.5% of the sample goes to the ten largest clones. Sequencing was carried out using peripheral blood. Receptor source: a man aged 45-60 years with active COVID-19.

The chain employs TRBV10-1 and TRBJ2-1; D might be TRBD1 (5 bases). The V gene lost 6 bases and the J gene lost 3 bases, with 9 bases spanning the gap. Germline CDR1 WNHNN, CDR2 SYGVQD (reference sequence). CDR3 length: 13 residues. CDR3 nucleotides: TGCGCCAGCAGCAGGGATTTCTACAATGAGCAGTTCTTC. This gives the protein CASSRDFYNEQFF.

This clone was counted once. The chain couples TRBV4-1 to TRBJ1-2, with TRBD1 matching over 8 bases. The CDR3 runs 15 residues. Unmatched junction bases numbered 3, after V lost 3 bases and J lost 0 bases. Germline loops: CDR1 MGHRA, CDR2 YSYEKL. CDR3 sequence: CASSHDRGANYGYTF. CDR3 DNA: TGCGCCAGCAGCCATGACAGGGGAGCTAACTATGGCTACACCTTC.

The chain carries TRBV11-3 and TRBJ2-3; 8 positions agree with TRBD2. The CDR3 length is 14 residues. Germline CDR1 reads SGHNT; CDR2 reads YENEEA. With V trimmed by 6 bases and J by 0 bases, 2 bases remained unmatched. CDR3 bases: TGTGCCAGCAGTAGACTAGCGAGCACAGATACGCAGTATTTT. This translates into CASSRLASTDTQYF.